The present T cell receptor beta chain was sequenced within a study of tumor-infiltrating lymphocytes in primary liver carcinoma. The overall study: Sample yields of productive TCRbeta reads, ranging from roughly 3.5 to 8 million, were similar across tissue types.

A constant-region primer primed TCR beta cDNA synthesis from 500 ng of total RNA. Libraries for TCR beta were built through three nested multiplex PCR rounds, which together made up a slightly modified ARM-PCR procedure. Running roughly 10 cycles apiece, the first two PCR rounds relied on TRBV1-TRBV30 forward primers together with a C-beta reverse primer. TCRdb called the multiplex PCR reads again in MiXCR, with one record for every CDR3 protein. The data show some 95,000 distinct CDR3 sequences, with 65% to 70% seen just once and around 25% held by the top ten. This CDR3 is 15 amino acids long. Trimming removed 5 bases from V and 0 bases from J, with 12 bases in between. CDR1 SGHAT and CDR2 FQNNGV come from the germline V gene. From unsorted bulk tissue weighing roughly 18-30 mg, DNA and RNA were co-extracted. The patients, who had chronic HBV infection, were treatment-naive (untreated). This clonotype rates as medium-sized (0.01 to 0.1%).

This clonotype was sampled from a man between 40 and 49 years old with primary liver carcinoma and hepatitis B virus infection. The source material was tumor-adjacent normal liver tissue. The rearrangement uses TRBV11-2 and TRBJ2-3; tentatively, D is TRBD2 (6 bases). CDR3 loop: CASSRPAGSTDTQYF. CDR3 bases: TGTGCCAGCAGCCGGCCGGCGGGGAGCACAGATACGCAGTATTTT.